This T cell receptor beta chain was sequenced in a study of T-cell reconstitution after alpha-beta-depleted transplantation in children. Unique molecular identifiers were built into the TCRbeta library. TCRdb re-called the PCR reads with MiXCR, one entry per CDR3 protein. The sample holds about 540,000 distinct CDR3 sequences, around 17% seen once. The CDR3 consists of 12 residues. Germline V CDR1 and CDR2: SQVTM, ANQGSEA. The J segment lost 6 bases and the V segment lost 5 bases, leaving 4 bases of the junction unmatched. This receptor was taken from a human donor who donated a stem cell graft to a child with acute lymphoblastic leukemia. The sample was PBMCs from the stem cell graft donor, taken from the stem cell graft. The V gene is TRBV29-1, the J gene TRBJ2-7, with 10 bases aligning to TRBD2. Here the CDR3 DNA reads TGCAGCGTTCTAGCGGGAGATTCCGAGCAGTACTTC. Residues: CSVLAGDSEQYF.